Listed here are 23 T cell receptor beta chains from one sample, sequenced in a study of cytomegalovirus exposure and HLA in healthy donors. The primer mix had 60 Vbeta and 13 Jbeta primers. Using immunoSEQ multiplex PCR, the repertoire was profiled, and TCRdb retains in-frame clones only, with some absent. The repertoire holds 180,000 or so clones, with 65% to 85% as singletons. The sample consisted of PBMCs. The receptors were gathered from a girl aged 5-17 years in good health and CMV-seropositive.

CDR3 sequence (DNA): TGTGCCAGCAGCTTGCAGGGGGCGGCCAATGAGCAGTTCTTC. It is translated as CASSLQGAANEQFF. The chain uses TRBV5-8 and TRBJ2-1; TRBD1 aligns across 8 bases. CDR3 length equals 14 residues. Germline assignment: CDR1 SGHTS and CDR2 YDEGEE. Losses at the gene ends were 1 base for V and 6 bases for J; bases not matched to a gene: 3.

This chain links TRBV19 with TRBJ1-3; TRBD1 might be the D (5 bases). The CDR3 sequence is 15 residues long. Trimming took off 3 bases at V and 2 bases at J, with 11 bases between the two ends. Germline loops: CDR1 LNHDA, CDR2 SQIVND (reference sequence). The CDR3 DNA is TGTGCCAGTAGTATGCAGGGAACCACTGGAAACACCATATATTTT. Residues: CASSMQGTTGNTIYF.

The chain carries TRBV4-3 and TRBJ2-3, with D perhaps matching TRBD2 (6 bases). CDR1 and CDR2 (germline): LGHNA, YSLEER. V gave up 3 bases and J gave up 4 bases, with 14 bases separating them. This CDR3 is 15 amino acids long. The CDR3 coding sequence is TGCGCCAGCAGCCACATGACTAGATTTTCAGATACGCAGTATTTT. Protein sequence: CASSHMTRFSDTQYF.

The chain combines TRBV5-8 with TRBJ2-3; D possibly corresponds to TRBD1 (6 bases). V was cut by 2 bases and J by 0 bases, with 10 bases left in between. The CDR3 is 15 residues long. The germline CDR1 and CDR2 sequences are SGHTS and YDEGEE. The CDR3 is CASSLQGSSTDTQYF. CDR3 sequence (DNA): TGTGCCAGCAGCTTACAGGGATCTAGCACAGATACGCAGTATTTT.

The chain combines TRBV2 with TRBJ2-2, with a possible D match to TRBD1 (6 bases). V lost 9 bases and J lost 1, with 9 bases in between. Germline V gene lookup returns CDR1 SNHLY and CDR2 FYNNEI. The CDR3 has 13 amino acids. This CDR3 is CASRQENTGELFF. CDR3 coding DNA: TGTGCCAGTAGACAGGAGAACACCGGGGAGCTGTTTTTT.

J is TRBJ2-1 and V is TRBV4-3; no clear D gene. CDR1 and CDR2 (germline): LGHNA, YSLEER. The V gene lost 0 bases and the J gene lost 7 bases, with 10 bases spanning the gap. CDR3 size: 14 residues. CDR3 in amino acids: CASSQDSSLNEQFF. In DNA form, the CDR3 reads TGCGCCAGCAGCCAAGATAGTAGTTTAAATGAGCAGTTCTTC.

The CDR3: CSVENRDKGYTF. Written as DNA, the CDR3 is TGCAGCGTTGAGAATCGTGACAAGGGCTACACCTTC. The V call is TRBV29-1, the J call TRBJ1-2; D unclear. Germline CDR1 SQVTM, CDR2 ANQGSEA. The germline V and J ends were trimmed by 3 bases and 8 bases, with 13 bases remaining between them. This CDR3 has 12 residues.

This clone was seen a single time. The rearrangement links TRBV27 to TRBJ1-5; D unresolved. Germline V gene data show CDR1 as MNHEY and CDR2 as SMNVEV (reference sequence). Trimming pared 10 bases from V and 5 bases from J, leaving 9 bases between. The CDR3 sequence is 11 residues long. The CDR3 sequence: CAIGVDQPQHF. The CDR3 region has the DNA TGTGCCATCGGAGTGGATCAGCCCCAGCATTTT.

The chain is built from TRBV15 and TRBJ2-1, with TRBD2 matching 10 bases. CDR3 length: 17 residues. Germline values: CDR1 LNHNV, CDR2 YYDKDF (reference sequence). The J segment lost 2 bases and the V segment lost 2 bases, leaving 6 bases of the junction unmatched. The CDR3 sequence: CATSRTPSGGPYNEQFF. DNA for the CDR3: TGTGCCACCAGCAGAACTCCTAGCGGGGGCCCCTACAATGAGCAGTTCTTC.

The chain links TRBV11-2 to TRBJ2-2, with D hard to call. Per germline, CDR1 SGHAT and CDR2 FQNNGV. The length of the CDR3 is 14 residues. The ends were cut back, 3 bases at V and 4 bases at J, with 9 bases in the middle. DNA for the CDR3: TGTGCCAGCAGCTTGGGCCAAGTCACCGGGGAGCTGTTTTTT. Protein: CASSLGQVTGELFF. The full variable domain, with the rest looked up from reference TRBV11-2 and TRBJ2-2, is EAGVAQSPRYKIIEKRQSVAFWCNPISGHATLYWYQQILGQGPKLLIQFQNNGVVDDSQLPKDRFSAERLKGVDSTLKIQPAKLEDSAVYLCASSLGQVTGELFFGEGSRLTVL.

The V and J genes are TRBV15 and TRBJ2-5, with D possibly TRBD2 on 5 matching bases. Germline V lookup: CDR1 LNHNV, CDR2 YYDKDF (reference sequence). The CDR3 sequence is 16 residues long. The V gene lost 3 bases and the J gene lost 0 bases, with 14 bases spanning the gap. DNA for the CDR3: TGTGCCACCAGCAGTCCGCGCGGGCCGTACCAAGAGACCCAGTACTTC. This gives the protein CATSSPRGPYQETQYF.

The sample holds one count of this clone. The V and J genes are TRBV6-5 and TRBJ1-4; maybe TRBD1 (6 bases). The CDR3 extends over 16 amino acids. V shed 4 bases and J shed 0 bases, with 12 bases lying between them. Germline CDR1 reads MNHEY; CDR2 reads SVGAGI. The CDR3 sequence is CASSSQGVATNEKLFF. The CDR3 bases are TGTGCCAGCAGTTCACAGGGAGTTGCAACTAATGAAAAACTGTTTTTT.

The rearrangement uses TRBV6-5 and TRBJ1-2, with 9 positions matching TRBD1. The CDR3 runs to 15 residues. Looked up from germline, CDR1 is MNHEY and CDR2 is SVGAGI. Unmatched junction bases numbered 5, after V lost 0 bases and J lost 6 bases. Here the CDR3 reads CASSYSAGTGHGYTF. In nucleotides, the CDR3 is TGTGCCAGCAGTTACTCGGCCGGGACAGGGCATGGCTACACCTTC.

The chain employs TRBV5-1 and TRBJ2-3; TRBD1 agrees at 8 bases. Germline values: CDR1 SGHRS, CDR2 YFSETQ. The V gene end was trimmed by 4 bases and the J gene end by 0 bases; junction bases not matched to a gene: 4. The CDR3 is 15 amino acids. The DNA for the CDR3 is TGCGCCAGCAGCCCGGGACAGGTTAGCACAGATACGCAGTATTTT. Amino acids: CASSPGQVSTDTQYF.

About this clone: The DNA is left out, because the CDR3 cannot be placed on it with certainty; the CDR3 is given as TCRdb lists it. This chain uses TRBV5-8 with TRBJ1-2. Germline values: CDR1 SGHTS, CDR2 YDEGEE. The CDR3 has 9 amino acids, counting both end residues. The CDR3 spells CASSSSGTF.

DNA of the CDR3: TGTGCCAGCAGCCAAAAAAGACTAGTCAAAACATACAATGAGCAGTTCTTC. It is translated as CASSQKRLVKTYNEQFF. The V gene is TRBV7-9, the J gene TRBJ2-1, with a possible D match to TRBD2 (6 bases). Germline-derived CDR1 and CDR2 are SEHNR and FQNEAQ (reference sequence). There are 17 residues in the CDR3. V was clipped by 5 bases and J by 4 bases, with 21 bases between them.

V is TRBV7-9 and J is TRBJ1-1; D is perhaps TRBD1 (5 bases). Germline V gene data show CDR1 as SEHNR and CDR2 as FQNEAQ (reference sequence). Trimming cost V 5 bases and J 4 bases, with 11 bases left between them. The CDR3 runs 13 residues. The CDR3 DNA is TGTGCCAGCAGCCTGGGGCACGGCACTGAAGCTTTCTTT. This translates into CASSLGHGTEAFF.

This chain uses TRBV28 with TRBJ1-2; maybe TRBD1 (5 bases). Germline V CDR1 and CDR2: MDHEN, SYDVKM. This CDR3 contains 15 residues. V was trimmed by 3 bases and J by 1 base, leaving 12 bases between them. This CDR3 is CASSLGQLINYGYTF. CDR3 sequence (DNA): TGTGCCAGCAGTTTGGGGCAGCTGATTAACTATGGCTACACCTTC.

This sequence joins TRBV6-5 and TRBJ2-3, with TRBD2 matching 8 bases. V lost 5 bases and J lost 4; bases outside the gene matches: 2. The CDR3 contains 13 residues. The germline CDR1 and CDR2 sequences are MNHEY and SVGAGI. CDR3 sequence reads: CASSVRGADTQYF. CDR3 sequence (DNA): TGTGCCAGCAGTGTGCGGGGGGCAGATACGCAGTATTTT.

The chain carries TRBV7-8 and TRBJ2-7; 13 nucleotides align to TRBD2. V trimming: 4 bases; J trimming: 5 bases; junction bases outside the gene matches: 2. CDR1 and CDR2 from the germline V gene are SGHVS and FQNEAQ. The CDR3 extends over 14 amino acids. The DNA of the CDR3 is TGTGCCAGCAGCTCGGGACTAGCGGGAAACGAGCAGTACTTC. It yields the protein CASSSGLAGNEQYF.

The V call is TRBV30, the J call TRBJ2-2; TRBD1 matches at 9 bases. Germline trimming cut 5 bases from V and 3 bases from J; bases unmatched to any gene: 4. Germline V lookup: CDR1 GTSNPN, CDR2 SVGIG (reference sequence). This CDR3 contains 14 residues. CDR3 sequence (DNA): TGTGCCTGGGCCGGACAGGGGTACACCGGGGAGCTGTTTTTT. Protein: CAWAGQGYTGELFF.

CDR3 DNA: TGCGCCAGCAGTGGGGCCAGGCTAGCGGGAGGAACGGCCCCCTACGAGCAGTACTTC. It codes for CASSGARLAGGTAPYEQYF. V usage is TRBV10-1 and J usage is TRBJ2-7; 11 bases align to TRBD2. The CDR3 consists of 19 residues. From germline, CDR1 is WNHNN and CDR2 SYGVQD (reference sequence). Losses at the gene ends were 4 bases for V and 2 bases for J; bases not matched to a gene: 16.

CDR3 nucleotide sequence: TGTGCCAGCAGCCCCCCCGGGACTAGCGGGAGCGGGCATGAGCAGTTCTTC. Its translation is CASSPPGTSGSGHEQFF. V is TRBV5-4 and J is TRBJ2-1, with TRBD2 identical over 14 bases. Trimming removed 4 bases from V and 8 bases from J; junction bases left unmatched: 11. The CDR3 covers 17 residues. Germline lookup yields CDR1 SGHNT and CDR2 YYREEE (reference sequence).